This T cell receptor beta chain was sequenced during a study of early T cells in non-severe SARS-CoV-2 infection. Background on the study: Chains from this unsorted whole-blood bulk RNA could not be paired. Findings and limits, study-wide: VDJdb matching favored anti-spike CD8 responses, missing private and CD4 specificities.

Attachment of unique molecular identifiers was made to individual cDNA molecules. From the 5' RACE reads, TCRdb called clonotypes with MiXCR, one entry per CDR3 protein. The repertoire includes 85,000 to 100,000 distinct CDR3 sequences, approximately 9.9% of them detected once, and roughly 4.5% sits in the top ten. Many counts were recorded for this clonotype. Antigen specificity is unknown. Looked up from germline, CDR1 is SGHTA and CDR2 is FQGNSA. The CDR3 extends over 15 amino acids. After removal of 5 bases from V and 6 bases from J, the junction contained 9 bases not matched to a gene. The sequence came from an adult who was a healthcare worker with PCR-confirmed SARS-CoV-2 infection or an uninfected control (not recorded which). The source material was whole blood, sampled at baseline. The J gene is TRBJ1-5, the V gene TRBV7-2; 8 nucleotides match TRBD1. The CDR3 coding sequence is TGTGCCAGCAGCCTCCGACAGGGGTCCGGTCAGCCCCAGCATTTT. Translating it yields CASSLRQGSGQPQHF.